Listed below are T cell receptor beta chains from one sample, sequenced in a study of blood T cells in healthy people across ages. One entry per CDR3 protein results from TCRdb running MiXCR on the 5' RACE reads. The table shows approximately 800,000 distinct CDR3 sequences, with about 45% occurring only once. The sequenced sample was blood. All receptors derive from an elderly man in good health. Each CDR3 is given with its conserved first and last residue. The D gene is left open where the match is weak. Clone size appears in some rows only: once, few, many, or a class for an expanded clone.

v_call	j_call	d_call	clone_size	cdr3_nt	cdr3_aa
TRBV28	TRBJ2-7	TRBD2	.	TGTGCCAGCAGTACGGGGGGGTTTGCTTGGGAGCAGTACTTC	CASSTGGFAWEQYF
TRBV2	TRBJ2-1	.	few	TGTGCCAGCAGTGATCCGGGCGCCCGTTACAATGAGCAGTTCTTC	CASSDPGARYNEQFF
TRBV7-2	TRBJ1-6	.	once	TGTGCCAGCAGCAGTTCGGGGTTTGGTTCACCCCTCCACTTT	CASSSSGFGSPLHF
TRBV25-1	TRBJ2-7	.	.	TGTGCCAGCGGCCCGACAGGTCAGGCTGGTAAGCAAGAGCAGTACTTC	CASGPTGQAGKQEQYF
TRBV20-1	TRBJ2-3	TRBD2	few	TGCAGTGCGAGGGACGCTAGCGGGAAAGGCACAGATACGCAGTATTTT	CSARDASGKGTDTQYF
TRBV7-9	TRBJ2-7	.	.	TGTGCCAGCAGCACCAGCTCGACCCCCTACTACGAGCAGTACTTC	CASSTSSTPYYEQYF
TRBV2	TRBJ2-3	.	.	TGTGCCAGCTATGCACCCGCGGCTAGCGGCACAGATACGCAGTATTTT	CASYAPAASGTDTQYF
TRBV29-1	TRBJ2-3	.	few	TGCAGCGTTGAGGGGACGGGGGTCATCTGTACGCAGTATTTT	CSVEGTGVICTQYF
TRBV28	TRBJ1-2	TRBD1	few	TGTGCCAGCAGTACTCCGACAGGGGGCATGGGCTATGGCTACACCTTC	CASSTPTGGMGYGYTF
TRBV12-3/TRBV12-4	TRBJ2-3	TRBD1	.	TGTGCCAGCATTAAAGGGGGCGGGTTTAGCACAGATACGCAGTATTTT	CASIKGGGFSTDTQYF
TRBV6-2/TRBV6-3	TRBJ2-1	.	.	TGTGCCAGCAGTTACTCGGGCCAGAGCTCCTACAATGAGCAGTTCTTC	CASSYSGQSSYNEQFF
TRBV7-3	TRBJ2-4	.	few	TGTGCCAGCAGCTTAACCGGGGGCTCCAAAAACATTCAGTACTTC	CASSLTGGSKNIQYF
TRBV12-3/TRBV12-4	TRBJ2-7	.	.	TGTGCCAGCAGCCGGGGGACAGCCCTAGACTACGAGCAGTACTTC	CASSRGTALDYEQYF
TRBV5-1	TRBJ1-1	.	.	TGCGCCAGCAGCACCAGGGTGTCCACTGAAGCTTTCTTT	CASSTRVSTEAFF
TRBV2	TRBJ2-5	.	.	TGTGCCAGCAGTGTAGCGTGGGAGCAGTACTTC	CASSVAWEQYF
TRBV6-6	TRBJ2-7	.	few	TGTGCCAGCAGTTACGATGGACAAACCTACGAGCAGTACTTC	CASSYDGQTYEQYF
TRBV4-2	TRBJ1-4	.	.	TGTGCCAGCAGCCGACAACCGGACAGTAATGAAAAACTGTTTTTT	CASSRQPDSNEKLFF
TRBV5-6	TRBJ2-2	TRBD2	once	TGTGCCAGCAGCTTGGATCTAGCGGGGTGGTCCGCCGGGGAGCTGTTTTTT	CASSLDLAGWSAGELFF
TRBV6-1	TRBJ2-7	TRBD1	few	TGTGCCAGCAGTCAAGCGGGGTGGGACAGGGTAGAAAACGAGCAGTACTTC	CASSQAGWDRVENEQYF
TRBV7-2	TRBJ2-1	TRBD2	.	TGTGCCAGCAGCTCGACTAGCGGACCATACAGTGAGCAGTTCTTC	CASSSTSGPYSEQFF
TRBV15	TRBJ2-6	.	.	TGTGCCACCAGCAGAGTCGGAGGAAACTCTGGGGCCAACGTCCTGACTTTC	CATSRVGGNSGANVLTF
TRBV12-3/TRBV12-4	TRBJ1-2	.	.	TGTGCCAGCAGTTTAGCGCACAGCAACTATGGCTACACCTTC	CASSLAHSNYGYTF
TRBV15	TRBJ2-1	.	.	TGTGCCACCAGCGGAGAGGTTGGTGGCAATGAGCAGTTCTTC	CATSGEVGGNEQFF
TRBV28	TRBJ1-5	TRBD1	.	TGTGCCAGCAGGCAGCAGGGACAGTTCAATCAGCCCCGGCATTTT	CASRQQGQFNQPRHF
TRBV27	TRBJ2-4	.	many	TGTGCCAGCAGTCCAGGAGACTCAAACATTCAGTACTTC	CASSPGDSNIQYF
TRBV4-1	TRBJ2-5	TRBD1	.	TGCGCCAGCAGCCCCCTCGGACAGGGGATGGAGACCCAGTACTTC	CASSPLGQGMETQYF
TRBV29-1	TRBJ2-1	TRBD2	few	TGCAGCGTTTCGACTAGCGGGAGTTATGAGCAGTTCTTC	CSVSTSGSYEQFF
TRBV24-1	TRBJ2-3	TRBD2	few	TGTGCCACCAGTGATCACACCCTCGGACTAGCGGGAGGTGGAGATACGCAGTATTTT	CATSDHTLGLAGGGDTQYF
TRBV7-2	TRBJ2-6	TRBD2	.	TGTGCCAGCAGTCACCCAGCGGGGGTTGGGGCCAACGTCCTGACTTTC	CASSHPAGVGANVLTF
TRBV7-6	TRBJ2-3	.	few	TGTGCCAGCAGCTTAGTGCGGCAAGATACGCAGTATTTT	CASSLVRQDTQYF
TRBV27	TRBJ1-6	TRBD1	few	TGTGCCAGCAGTTCAACAGGGGTCCGATCACCCCTCCACTTT	CASSSTGVRSPLHF
TRBV20-1	TRBJ2-7	.	.	TGCAGTGCGGCTACTGAGTACGAGCAGTACTTC	CSAATEYEQYF
TRBV4-2	TRBJ2-2	TRBD2	.	TGTGCCAGCAGCCAAGAAGGGACTAGCGGGAGTCAGGGTATCGGGGGGCTGTTTTTT	CASSQEGTSGSQGIGGLFF
TRBV12-3/TRBV12-4	TRBJ2-1	.	few	TGTGCCAGCAGAACCGGGACTTCCTACAATGAGCAGTTCTTC	CASRTGTSYNEQFF